This TCR beta chain was documented in a study of blood T cell repertoires in COVID-19. Study in general: The United States, Italy and Spain supplied acute and convalescent COVID-19 samples. T cells, B-cell-depleted T cells, or PBMCs supplied cDNA or gDNA.

In the authors' methods: Amplification from reference gene primers served as the basis for estimated nucleated cell counts. Using immunoSEQ multiplex PCR, the repertoire was profiled, and TCRdb retains in-frame clones only, with some absent. From that table come the V and J calls and clone size; the DNA was used to work out D and trimming. The data show some 100,000 clones, with approximately 86% seen just once and about 7.6% held by the top ten. Per the germline V gene, CDR1 is MNHEY and CDR2 is SMNVEV (reference sequence). The CDR3 extends over 12 amino acids. Trimming took 0 bases from V and 5 from J, leaving 2 bases between them. This clone was recorded a few times.

The TCR was taken from a woman between 65 and 79 years old with acute or convalescent COVID-19. The sequenced sample was peripheral blood. The chain employs TRBV27 and TRBJ2-1; no reliable D call. In DNA, the CDR3 is TGTGCCAGCAGTTTATCCAACAATGAGCAGTTCTTC. As protein: CASSLSNNEQFF.